Sample share makes the clone carrying this T cell receptor beta chain large. Antigen: not known. The CDR3 spans 13 residues. Looked up from germline, CDR1 is SGHDN and CDR2 is FVKESK. Deletions cut 4 bases from V and 6 bases from J, with 12 bases between. Repertoires were generated with immunoSEQ multiplex PCR, while TCRdb's copy carries only in-frame clones and drops some. The sample shows 25,000 to 30,000 clones, 74% of them seen only once. This record belongs to a study of CD4 T cells in relation to SARS-CoV-2 and coronaviruses. In the study overall: After roughly ten days of antigen culture, PBMC TCR beta CDR3s were sequenced. The restricting HLA molecule for shared crossreactive spike epitopes was mapped.

Before the COVID-19 pandemic, during about 2010-2018, CD4+ T cells were taken from unexposed donors. CD4+ T cells were isolated from the cells after about ten days of culture. Testing used SARS-CoV-2 S/N and four cold-coronavirus spikes on unexposed-donor CD4+ T cells, cells permitting. The rearrangement joins TRBV14 to TRBJ1-2, with TRBD1 as a possible D gene (6 bases). The TCR originated in a human donor in good health. The sample consisted of CD4+ T cells from PBMCs, cultured in vitro. DNA of the CDR3: TGTGCCAGCAGCCCAAGGACAGTGGATGGCTACACCTTC. Amino acids: CASSPRTVDGYTF.